The 9 T cell receptor beta chains below all came from one sample that was sequenced in a study of CD8+ T cells in alopecia areata. As to treatment: oral pan-JAK inhibitor, 5-10 mg twice daily. cDNA serving as the sequencing template came from extracted, reverse transcribed RNA. Sequencing used immunoSEQ multiplex PCR; TCRdb keeps in-frame clones, though not all of them. The profile shows 180,000 or so clones, around 49% of them singletons. Sample: CD8+ T cells sorted from blood, taken at approximately week 51, from a patient treated with tofacitinib. The receptors originated from a human donor with alopecia areata.

The J gene is TRBJ1-5, the V gene TRBV27, with D unresolved. The CDR3 runs to 13 residues. Trimming stripped 0 bases from V and 8 bases from J, with 8 bases between. From germline, CDR1 is MNHEY and CDR2 SMNVEV (reference sequence). DNA of the CDR3: TGTGCCAGCAGTTTATCCGGGAGAGAGCCCCAGCATTTT. This gives the protein CASSLSGREPQHF.

This chain joins TRBV21-1 and TRBJ2-5; the tabulated D call, TRBD1, remains unverified against the DNA. TRBV21-1 represents a pseudogene. The CDR3 covers 17 residues. CDR3: CASSKLRTGTSQETQYF. The CDR3 DNA follows: TGTGCCAGCAGCAAGCTAAGGACAGGGACTTCCCAAGAGACCCAGTACTTC.

The gene calls are TRBV4-2 and TRBJ2-5; the match to TRBD2 covers 13 bases. Germline V gene lookup returns CDR1 LGHNA and CDR2 YNFKEQ. There are 15 residues in the CDR3. V was clipped by 4 bases and J by 5 bases; unmatched bases: 4. The CDR3 DNA reads as TGTGCCAGCAGCCGGACTAGCGGGGGACAGGAGACCCAGTACTTC. Translating gives CASSRTSGGQETQYF.

The chain carries TRBV7-9 and TRBJ2-1; 16 bases map to TRBD2. V shed 4 bases, J shed 0 bases, and the junction held 6 bases outside the gene matches. CDR1 SEHNR and CDR2 FQNEAQ come from the germline V gene (reference sequence). This CDR3 contains 19 residues. The CDR3 reads CASSSGLAGGHGSYNEQFF. The CDR3 nucleotides are TGTGCCAGCAGCTCGGGACTAGCGGGGGGGCACGGCTCCTACAATGAGCAGTTCTTC.

This sequence joins TRBV15 and TRBJ2-7; D remains unclear. Germline V gives CDR1 LNHNV, CDR2 YYDKDF (reference sequence). Trimming removed 4 bases from V and 0 bases from J, with 10 bases in between. The CDR3 extends over 14 amino acids. This chain's CDR3 is CATSKDLNSYEQYF. CDR3 in DNA: TGTGCCACCAGCAAGGATCTGAACTCCTACGAGCAGTACTTC.

This clone was recorded only once. The J gene is TRBJ2-7, the V gene TRBV9, with TRBD2 identical over 9 bases. The germline V gene encodes CDR1 SGDLS and CDR2 YYNGEE. The CDR3 consists of 15 residues. V trimming: 4 bases; J trimming: 2 bases; junction bases outside the gene matches: 7. CDR3 region: CASSPRLAVPYEQYF. The CDR3 DNA sequence: TGTGCCAGCAGCCCTCGACTAGCGGTTCCCTACGAGCAGTACTTC. Variable domain in full (rest from reference TRBV9 and TRBJ2-7): DSGVTQTPKHLITATGQRVTLRCSPRSGDLSVYWYQQSLDQGLQFLIQYYNGEERAKGNILERFSAQQFPDLHSELNLSSLELGDSALYFCASSPRLAVPYEQYFGPGTRLTVT.

This CDR3 reads CASSYSQGFSYEQYF. DNA for the CDR3: TGTGCCAGCAGTTACTCACAGGGGTTTAGCTACGAGCAGTACTTC. The chain carries TRBV6-6 and TRBJ2-7; 7 nucleotides line up with TRBD1. The J segment lost 3 bases and the V segment lost 0 bases, leaving 5 bases of the junction unmatched. Germline values: CDR1 MNHNY, CDR2 SVGAGI (reference sequence). The CDR3 loop spans 15 amino acids.

The chain is built from TRBV27 and TRBJ1-5; 9 nucleotides align to TRBD1. V trimming: 5 bases; J trimming: 1 base; junction bases outside the gene matches: 6. CDR1 and CDR2 from the germline V gene are MNHEY and SMNVEV (reference sequence). The CDR3 consists of 16 residues. CDR3 loop: CASSTLQGASNQPQHF. The CDR3 DNA follows: TGTGCCAGCAGTACGTTACAGGGGGCGAGCAATCAGCCCCAGCATTTT.

Notes on this clone: The same CDR3 can be traced to other DNA sequences in this sample. The V gene is TRBV5-4, the J gene TRBJ2-1, with a tentative D call TRBD1 (5 bases). The CDR3 has 13 amino acids. Germline V gene lookup returns CDR1 SGHNT and CDR2 YYREEE (reference sequence). V lost 0 bases and J 6 bases, leaving 7 bases between the germline ends. The DNA for the CDR3 is TGTGCCAGCAGCTTGGCTAGGGGCAATGAGCAGTTCTTC. This sequence encodes CASSLARGNEQFF.